This TCR beta chain was retrieved from a study of T cells in Graves' hyperthyroidism and ophthalmopathy. TCR beta CDR3 regions were amplified from RNA. Researchers ran a first-round RT-PCR on the TCR CDR3 using the HTBI primer set. TCRdb recomputed calls from the multiplex PCR reads with MiXCR, one row per CDR3 protein. The profile shows some 360,000 distinct CDR3 sequences, 15% to 20% of them singletons. CDR1 and CDR2 from the germline V gene are KGHDR and SFDVKD. The CDR3 loop spans 13 amino acids. V shed 9 bases, J shed 5 bases, and the junction held 8 bases outside the gene matches. Study-wide points: The blood repertoire included most of the expanded thyroid clonotypes above 0.001.

The table lists this clonotype with many counts. Its target is not known. Under 3 months was the duration of disease in ophthalmopathy patients, who also had a Clinical Activity Score of at least 3 and a NOSPECS grade of at least 4. Diagnoses used clinical symptoms, serum thyroxine and TRAb, thyroid ultrasound and orbital computed tomography. Around 10 ml fresh peripheral blood yielded the PBMCs. Sequencing was performed on blood. The rearrangement uses TRBV24-1 and TRBJ1-1, with 7 bases that match TRBD1. The sequence was obtained from a woman aged 40 to 50 with Graves' ophthalmopathy. The CDR3 bases are TGTGCCACCCGTGGACAGGTCGGGACTGAAGCTTTCTTT. Its translation is CATRGQVGTEAFF.